This entry describes one T cell receptor (beta chain). Its specificity is unknown. The sample is drawn from a study of OX40 agonist ivuxolimab in advanced cancers. The overall study: Dose-escalation patients were diagnosed with hepatocellular carcinoma, melanoma, renal cell cancer or head and neck cancer.

The study, taken as a whole, reports: Some patients who did not respond also had low normalized T-cell clonal expansion.

The method was immunoSEQ multiplex PCR; TCRdb's version includes in-frame clones alone and lacks a portion of them. Of over 55,000 clones in the sample, approximately 93% are singletons; the top ten hold roughly 2.4%. The germline V gene has CDR1 SGHRS and CDR2 YFSETQ. V was cut by 1 base and J by 8 bases, with 18 bases left in between. The CDR3 covers 15 residues. This clonotype was sampled from an adult with an advanced solid tumor such as melanoma, head and neck, liver or kidney cancer. Source: CD4+ or CD8+ T cells sorted from blood, taken in a trial of the OX40 agonist ivuxolimab. The chain couples TRBV5-1 to TRBJ1-1, with a tentative D call TRBD1 (6 bases). The CDR3 coding sequence is TGCGCCAGCAGCTTGTGGGGGCCCCCGACGGCCGAAGCTTTCTTT. Translation: CASSLWGPPTAEAFF.